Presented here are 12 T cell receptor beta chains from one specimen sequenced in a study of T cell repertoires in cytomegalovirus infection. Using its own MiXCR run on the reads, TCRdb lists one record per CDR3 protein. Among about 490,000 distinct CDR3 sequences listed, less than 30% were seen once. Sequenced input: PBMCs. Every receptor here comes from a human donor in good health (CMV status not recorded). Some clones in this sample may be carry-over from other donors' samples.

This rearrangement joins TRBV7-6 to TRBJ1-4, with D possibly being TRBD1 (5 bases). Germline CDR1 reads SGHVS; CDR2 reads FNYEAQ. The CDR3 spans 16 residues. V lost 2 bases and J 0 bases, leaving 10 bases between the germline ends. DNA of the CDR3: TGTGCCAGCAGCTTAACAATAGGGGCAACTAATGAAAAACTGTTTTTT. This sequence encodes CASSLTIGATNEKLFF. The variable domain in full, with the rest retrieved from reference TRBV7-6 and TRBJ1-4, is GAGVSQSPRYKVTKRGQDVALRCDPISGHVSLYWYRQALGQGPEFLTYFNYEAQQDKSGLPNDRFSAERPEGSISTLTIQRTEQRDSAMYRCASSLTIGATNEKLFFGSGTQLSVL.

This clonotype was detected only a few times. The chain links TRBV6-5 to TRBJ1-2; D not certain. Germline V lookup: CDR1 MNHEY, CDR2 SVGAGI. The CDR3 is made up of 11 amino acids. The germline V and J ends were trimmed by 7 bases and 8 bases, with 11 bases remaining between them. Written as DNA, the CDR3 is TGTGCCAGCATTAGCGCCCAGGGCTACACCTTC. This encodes CASISAQGYTF.

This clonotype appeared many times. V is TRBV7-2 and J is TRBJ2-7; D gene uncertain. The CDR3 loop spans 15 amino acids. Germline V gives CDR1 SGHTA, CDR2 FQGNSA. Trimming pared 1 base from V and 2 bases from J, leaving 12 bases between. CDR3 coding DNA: TGTGCCAGCAGCTTAGTTAAGGGTCCTACCTACGAGCAGTACGTC. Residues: CASSLVKGPTYEQYV.

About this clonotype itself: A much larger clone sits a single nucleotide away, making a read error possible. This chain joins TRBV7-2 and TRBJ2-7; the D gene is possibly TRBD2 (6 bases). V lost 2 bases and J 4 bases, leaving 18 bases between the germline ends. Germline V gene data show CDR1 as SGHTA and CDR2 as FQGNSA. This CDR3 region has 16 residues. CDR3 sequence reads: CASSLPGVRRNYEQYF. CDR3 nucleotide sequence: TGTGCCAGCAGCTTACCGGGGGTCAGGCGAAATTACGAGCAGTACTTC.

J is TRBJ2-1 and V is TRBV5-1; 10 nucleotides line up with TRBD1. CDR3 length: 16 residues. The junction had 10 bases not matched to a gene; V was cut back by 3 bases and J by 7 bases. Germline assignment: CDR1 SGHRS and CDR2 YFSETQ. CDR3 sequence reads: CASSYRQGARSNEQFF. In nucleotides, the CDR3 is TGCGCCAGCAGCTACCGACAGGGGGCGAGGTCGAATGAGCAGTTCTTC.

The CDR3 region is CASSLVRADTQYF. The CDR3 nucleotides are TGTGCCAGCAGCTTAGTGCGGGCAGATACGCAGTATTTT. The chain has TRBV7-8 and TRBJ2-3; a possible D gene is TRBD2 (5 bases). Germline lookup yields CDR1 SGHVS and CDR2 FQNEAQ. V lost 1 base to trimming and J lost 4 bases, with 6 bases between them. The CDR3 covers 13 residues.

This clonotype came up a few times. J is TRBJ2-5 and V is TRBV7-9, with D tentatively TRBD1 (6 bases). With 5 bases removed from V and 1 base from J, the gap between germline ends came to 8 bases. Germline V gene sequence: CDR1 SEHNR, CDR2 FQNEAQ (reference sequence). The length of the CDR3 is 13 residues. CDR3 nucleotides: TGTGCCAGCAGCCCAGGGGCCCAAGAGACCCAGTACTTC. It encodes CASSPGAQETQYF.

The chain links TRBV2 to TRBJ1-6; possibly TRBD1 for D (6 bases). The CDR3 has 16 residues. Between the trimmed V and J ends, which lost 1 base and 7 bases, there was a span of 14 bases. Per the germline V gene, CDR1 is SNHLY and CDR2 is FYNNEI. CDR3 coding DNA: TGTGCCAGCAGTGAAGAAGCCGGGACACTGAATTCACCCCTCCACTTT. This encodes CASSEEAGTLNSPLHF. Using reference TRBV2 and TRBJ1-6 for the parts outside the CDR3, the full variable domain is EPEVTQTPSHQVTQMGQEVILRCVPISNHLYFYWYRQILGQKVEFLVSFYNNEISEKSEIFDDQFSVERPDGSNFTLKIRSTKLEDSAMYFCASSEEAGTLNSPLHFGNGTRLTVT.

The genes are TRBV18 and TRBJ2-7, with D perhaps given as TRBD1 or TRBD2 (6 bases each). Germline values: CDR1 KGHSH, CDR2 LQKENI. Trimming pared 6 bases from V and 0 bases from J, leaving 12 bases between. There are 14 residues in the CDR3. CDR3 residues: CASSRGTPSYEQYF. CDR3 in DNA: TGTGCCAGCTCCCGCGGGACACCCTCCTACGAGCAGTACTTC.

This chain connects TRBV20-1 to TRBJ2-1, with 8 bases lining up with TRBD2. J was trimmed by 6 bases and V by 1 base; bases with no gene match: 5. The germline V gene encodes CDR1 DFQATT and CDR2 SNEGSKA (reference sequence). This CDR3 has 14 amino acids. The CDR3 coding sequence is TGCAGTGCTAGAGCTCCGGGACTAGGCAATGAGCAGTTCTTC. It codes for CSARAPGLGNEQFF.

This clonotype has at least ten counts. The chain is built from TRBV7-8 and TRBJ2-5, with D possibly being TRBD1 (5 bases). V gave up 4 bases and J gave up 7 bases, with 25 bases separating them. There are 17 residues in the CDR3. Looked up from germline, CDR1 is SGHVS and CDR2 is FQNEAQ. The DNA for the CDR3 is TGTGCCAGCAGCTCGTCCCGTCCTTCCAGGGCTTCCGCGACCCAGTACTTC. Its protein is CASSSSRPSRASATQYF.

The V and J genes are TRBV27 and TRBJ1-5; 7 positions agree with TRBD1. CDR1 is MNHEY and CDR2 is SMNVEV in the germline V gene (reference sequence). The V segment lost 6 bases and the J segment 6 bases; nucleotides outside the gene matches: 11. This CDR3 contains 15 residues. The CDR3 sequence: CASRSTQQGTQPQHF. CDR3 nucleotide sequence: TGTGCCAGCAGATCGACACAACAGGGGACTCAGCCCCAGCATTTT.